This T cell receptor beta chain emerged from a study of shared clonotypes between healthy human individuals. Study-wide background: CD8 memory received one plate per donor, CD8 naive two, CD4 memory three and CD4 naive three.

Deletions cut 3 bases from V and 10 bases from J, with 13 bases between. This CDR3 contains 14 residues. Germline-derived CDR1 and CDR2 are SGHTA and FQGNSA. Using immunoSEQ multiplex PCR, the repertoire was profiled, and TCRdb retains in-frame clones only, with some absent. This table holds some 1 million clones, approximately 76% found once. There were no recent acute infections or vaccinations among the donors, who were healthy HIV-negative adults. Subsets obtained from CD4+ cells comprised CD45RA+ naive and CD45RA-negative memory cells. This receptor was identified in a young man in good health. The V and J genes are TRBV7-2 and TRBJ1-6, with no clear D. The material sequenced was memory CD4+ T cells sorted from blood. Documented subset: CD45RA-negative fraction. The CDR3 sequence is CASSLSSDTSPLHF. The CDR3 coding sequence is TGTGCCAGCAGCTTGAGCAGCGATACCTCACCCCTCCACTTT.